This T cell receptor beta chain appears in the sequencing data of a study of cytomegalovirus exposure and HLA in healthy donors (dated by TCRdb to about 2017). Some background on the complete study: In an earlier analysis of 587 of the donors, 276 Gb of sequence data and 90 million to 120 million unique TCR beta sequences from about 179 million T cells were reported. An early release that covered approximately 600 HLA-typed donors contained approximately 300 gigabases of sequencing data and tens of millions of unique TCR sequences. Of the approximately 400 genotyped donors, 65% to 90% fell in the genetic ancestry cluster associated with self-reported Caucasian donors. The aim of the study was to test whether cataloging public T cell receptors could identify signatures of past pathogen exposure. The study used immunosequencing to profile the T cell repertoires of approximately 690 subjects and linked those repertoires to cytomegalovirus serostatus. In addition to the first cohort of around 670 subjects, a separate validation cohort of around 110 different subjects was used. High-throughput TCR immunosequencing, statistical association of individual TCRs with disease status, and machine learning were combined to predict cytomegalovirus infection status. A later analysis re-analyzed previously published TCR beta repertoires from 500 to 700 donors and added high-resolution HLA genotyping to study TCR occurrence patterns. The later analysis used no new phenotypic data to find candidate immune exposures, relying instead on TCR beta sequences and their occurrence across donors. In an earlier analysis of 587 of the donors, high-throughput TCR beta sequencing was used to judge whether each TCR beta V gene segment behaved as functional or pseudogenic. Donor age, sex, ethnicity and CMV serostatus were collected together with the repertoire data. Genome-wide SNP genotypes for about 65% of the 666 donors were used in a later genetic analysis, which treated that subset as a discovery cohort. All discovery cohort repertoires had been generated using a single sequencing platform. Both class I and class II loci were covered by HLA typing, at four-digit resolution. The number of typed donors differed by locus: about 629-630 for A, B, C, DRB1 and DQB1; some 540 for DQA1; 606 for DPA1; and some 470 for DPB1. Roughly 5 DR-DQ haplotypes were handled as single units for association and clustering because linkage in the cohort was strong. Among about 360 genotyped donors of the cohort, an average of approximately 250,000 unique TCR beta nucleotide sequences were sequenced per donor, roughly 20% of them non-productive. The paper's findings and limits, for the study overall: Roughly uniform sequencing depth across donors was assumed in presence/absence analyses, although this assumption may not hold. In vitro tests confirmed that a few of the cytomegalovirus-associated TCR beta chains recognize cytomegalovirus antigens. A later genetic analysis reported fewer N-insertions in productive TCRs among donors in an Asian-associated ancestry cluster than the approximately 700-donor mean. A group of highly shared sequence variants was considered likely to be a technical artifact of the sequencing pipeline. The classifier was reported to diagnose cytomegalovirus status with high specificity and sensitivity in both the original and validation cohorts. The study listed over 150 TCR beta chains as associated with cytomegalovirus. Immune exposure information for the cohort was limited to CMV serostatus. Most TCR sequences were observed very rarely across donors, whereas some public TCRs were present in many individuals. Because HLA typing was missing for some donors at each locus, association tests included only the typed subset. The authors suggested that the approach could potentially be generalized to other disease states and immunological phenotypes. A later analysis found that TCR association rates varied across HLA loci, with DRB1 alleles showing the most associated TCRs and HLA-C alleles the fewest. In a later analysis, HLA-associated TCR beta chains showed more clonal expansion and lower generation probabilities than non-associated chains that were equally common. A further reported finding was that TCR beta sequences accurately predicted the HLA-A and HLA-B alleles for most subjects in the first cohort. When HLA alleles, especially DR and DQ, strongly co-occurred, attributing TCR associations to individual alleles was difficult. Only TCR beta chains were sequenced in this cohort, and the absence of alpha or paired-chain data limited detectable features. An association between a missense DCLRE1C variant and V-gene and J-gene trimming of TCR beta chains was found in a later genetic analysis and replicated in an independent cohort. In an earlier analysis of 587 of the donors, most TCR beta V segments appeared in productive rearrangements about 87% or about 30% of the time, broadly matching IMGT annotations. The earlier analysis of about 600 of the donors excluded seventeen rarely observed V segments, including chromosome 9 orphons, because counts were too low. Correlated functional status among segregating V segments might reflect linkage disequilibrium, but an unknown experimental factor could not be ruled out. In a later analysis, around 17,000 TCR beta sequences were associated with specific HLA alleles at a false discovery rate of 0.05. Some IMGT-functional V segments, including TRBV6-2 and TRBV6-3, could not be told apart with the 87-base-pair reads, so those segments were excluded. A later analysis found that most CMV-associated TCR beta chains appeared HLA-restricted, with HLA associations seemingly driven largely by CMV exposure. A later analysis reported that several top co-occurrence clusters appeared linked to parvovirus B19, influenza, CMV and Epstein-Barr virus.

Library generation was performed with the immunoSEQ multiplex PCR assay. The multiplex PCR relied on a mix of 60 forward primers for TCR Vbeta segments and 13 reverse primers for TCR Jbeta segments. The CDR3 region of rearranged TCR beta genes was amplified from genomic DNA by a multiplex PCR assay. The amplified TCR beta libraries were sequenced on the Illumina HiSeq System as 87-base-pair reads. Per the original workflow: A later analysis tallied tens of millions of unique TCR beta chains across the 666 repertoires, and about 12 million of those chains were shared by two or more donors. Raw reads were error-corrected and collapsed into unique sequences by a nearest-neighbor algorithm in which closely related sequences were merged to remove PCR and sequencing errors. CDR3 sequences were aligned to IMGT reference sequences to assign V, D and J gene segments. For a sequence to be retained, a match of at least six nucleotides was required to both a V gene segment and a J gene segment. Rearrangements were classified as productive when the CDR3 lacked stop codons and remained in frame with V and J, and all other rearrangements were classified as non-productive. CDR3 was defined according to IMGT convention as the region running from the second conserved V-encoded cysteine to the conserved J-encoded phenylalanine. In an earlier analysis of around 540 of the donors, sequences lacking an unambiguous match to a single V gene segment were excluded. An earlier analysis of about 590 of the donors classified V segments as functional when productive rearrangements were above 56.7% and as segregating when the standard deviation between donors was above 5%. A statistical classification framework was built for diagnosing cytomegalovirus status from the catalog of TCR beta chain sequences. In a later analysis, TCR nucleotide sequences were compared against IMGT/GENE-DB human TR gene sequences so that V and J genes could be assigned. A later analysis assigned CDR3 sequences and most-parsimonious VDJ recombination scenarios with the TCRdist pipeline. A later analysis defined each TCR beta chain by its CDR3 amino acid sequence plus V-gene family, and excluded reads lacking a unique V-gene family. In a later analysis, approximately 590 highly shared, low-generation-probability nucleotide sequences were removed to address suspected cross-contamination and a sequencing artifact. For each public chain, a later analysis derived a clonal expansion index from normalized ranks of inferred template counts within each repertoire. A later analysis computed generation probabilities with a VDJ recombination model fitted to out-of-frame rearrangements, and checked the results against IGoR. In a later analysis, hypergeometric tests were used to score TCR-TCR, TCR-HLA and TCR-CMV co-occurrence, with a repertoire-size bias correction applied to TCR pairs. A later analysis estimated false discovery rates by permuting HLA or CMV assignments 20 times. In a later analysis, co-occurring TCRs were grouped using DBSCAN, and TCRdist sequence similarity was added for clustering within HLA-allele-positive subsets. For co-occurrence clustering, repertoires with fewer than 30,000 or more than 120,000 public chains were excluded, along with roughly five repertoires with anomalous nucleotide sharing. Imported from immuneACCESS, the table was reduced by TCRdb to in-frame sequences with V and J called. These copies leave out some clones; in studies compared against another copy, an unresolved V gene accounts for under half, and the cause of the remainder is not known. The DNA gave D and trimming, while V, J and clone size come from that table. The sample table holds approximately 150,000 clones, of which around 78% were seen once. Together, the top ten hold about 6.8% of the sample.

The germline V gene (reference sequence) supplies CDR1 SEHNR and CDR2 FQNEAQ. Taken from cysteine to phenylalanine, the CDR3 has 12 residues. Only the CDR3 portion is preserved as DNA: 36 bases, with reading frame beginning at the first base. After removal of 5 bases from V and 13 bases from J, the junction retains 10 bases not matched to a gene. The cohort comprised around 690 healthy bone marrow donors. At the time of sampling, every cohort member was nominally healthy, though immune exposures that went unrecorded were likely present. The donor tested CMV seropositive and was one of the 289 seropositive cohort members. Each donor provided a peripheral blood sample, and peripheral blood mononuclear cells were used for TCR beta sequencing. The Qiagen DNeasy Blood Extraction Kit was used to extract genomic DNA from the blood cell samples. Concerning this clone itself: The antigen it binds to is not known. No qualities accompany the bases; no much larger clone lies one base away.

The clonotype was recovered from a woman between 35 and 50 years old in good health and CMV-seropositive. The sample was PBMCs. The chain is encoded by TRBV7-9 joined to TRBJ2-5; 7 bases in between match TRBD2. This receptor carries the CDR3 CASSPVGGIVYF. The nucleotides read TGTGCCAGCAGCCCCGTGGGGGGGATAGTGTACTTC.